This T cell receptor beta chain was sequenced during a study of CD8+CD57+ T cells in acquired aplastic anemia (dated by TCRdb to the late 2010s). For the study in its entirety: On average, sorted CD4+ and CD8+ cells yielded about 3 ug of extracted DNA, with a range of about 0.17 to 27.4 ug. Mean read counts for healthy donor samples were 8.5 million to 10.8 million for CD4+ cells and around 11 million for CD8+ cells.

From a lookup of the germline V gene (reference sequence), CDR1 and CDR2 are LNHDA and SQIVND. Between the V and J ends, shortened by 5 bases and 6 bases respectively, the junction contains 10 bases. The CDR3, from cysteine to phenylalanine, totals 12 residues. Only CDR3 DNA is held: 36 bases, read in frame from base 1. In regard to this clonotype: Its cognate antigen has yet to be identified. Base-call qualities are not available, and no considerably larger clone is one nucleotide away.

Profiling of TCR beta VDJ combinations and CDR3 sequences used genomic DNA as the template. An Illumina HiSeq 2000 was used for TCR repertoire sequencing. The authors processed their data as follows. TRBV/TRBJ rearrangement plots, CDR3 size and DJ length profiles, and Simpson's diversity index were used to evaluate the repertoires. Whichever DNA sequence was most abundant in the deep sequencing data was defined as the immunodominant clone. CDR3 amino acid sequences were screened for sharing across subjects and compared with published repertoires and the VDJdb database. TCRdb reanalyzed the raw reads on its own, using fastp at Q25 for trimming and MiXCR for clone calling, and kept in-frame beta chains. Rows are unified per CDR3 protein, each entry keeping the most common DNA and genes. The authors' filters were not applied to this entry. Across this sample there are under 150,000 distinct CDR3 sequences, with about 40% seen only once. Of the sample, 8% to 8.5% is held by the ten largest clones.

General study outcomes and caveats: CD8+ Simpson's diversity did not differ significantly between patients and healthy controls (P=0.060). Although roughly 29 CD8+ CDR3 sequences were shared by patients and controls, these sequences appeared highly expressed in patients and within the immunodominant clones of patients.

The study deep-sequenced TCR repertoires of sorted CD4+ and CD8+ blood T cells from severe aplastic anemia patients and healthy subjects. Ficoll-Paque density gradient centrifugation was used to isolate peripheral blood mononuclear cells. CD4+ and CD8+ T cells were sorted by FACS or magnetic beads before DNA extraction. The chain is assembled from TRBV19 and TRBJ1-2; the D gene cannot be named for sure. This receptor was obtained from a human donor in good health, serving as a control. Sequenced material: sorted CD4+, CD8+, or CD8+CD57+ T cells (not recorded which) from PBMCs. CDR3 loop: CASSDGPDGYTF. The nucleotide sequence reads as follows: TGTGCCAGTAGTGACGGGCCGGATGGCTACACCTTC.